A single sample is the source of the 29 T cell receptor beta chains below, sequenced in a study of T-cell reconstitution after alpha-beta-depleted transplantation in children. The TCRbeta library was prepared with unique molecular identifiers. TCRdb used MiXCR to reprocess the PCR reads, holding one entry per CDR3 protein. There are 440,000 or so distinct CDR3 sequences in the sample; 43% occur only once, and approximately 30% lies in the top ten. The sequenced sample was PBMCs, obtained before TCRalphabeta/CD19-depleted stem cell transplant. The receptor source for this set is a girl aged 2-9 years with aplastic anemia, due to receive a stem cell transplant.

CDR3 sequence (DNA): TGTGCCACCAGCGAAGGACTAGCGGGAGCGTGGAGAACAGATACGCAGTATTTT. Its translation is CATSEGLAGAWRTDTQYF. The genes are TRBV15 and TRBJ2-3, with 13 bases lining up with TRBD2. Germline CDR1 LNHNV, CDR2 YYDKDF (reference sequence). The junction had 11 bases not matched to a gene; V was cut back by 5 bases and J by 3 bases. This CDR3 is built from 18 residues. The full variable domain, completed using reference TRBV15 and TRBJ2-3, is DAMVIQNPRYQVTQFGKPVTLSCSQTLNHNVMYWYQQKSSQAPKLLFHYYDKDFNNEADTPDNFQSRRPNTSFCFLDIRSPGLGDTAMYLCATSEGLAGAWRTDTQYFGPGTRLTVL.

V is TRBV20-1 and J is TRBJ1-1; D might be TRBD1 (5 bases). Germline CDR1 DFQATT, CDR2 SNEGSKA (reference sequence). The CDR3 is 15 residues long. V was pared by 0 bases and J by 1 base, with 12 bases between. CDR3 amino acids: CSARDPDRSNTEAFF. The CDR3 DNA reads as TGCAGTGCTAGAGATCCAGACAGATCGAACACTGAAGCTTTCTTT.

This clonotype showed up many times. This sequence joins TRBV12-3 or TRBV12-4 and TRBJ2-1; perhaps TRBD2 as D (5 bases). The CDR3 sequence is 15 residues long. V lost 5 bases and J 6 bases, leaving 17 bases between the germline ends. The CDR3 spells CASSPGLASSNEQFF. The CDR3 bases are TGTGCCAGCAGTCCCGGACTGGCAAGCTCCAATGAGCAGTTCTTC.

This clonotype has a handful of counts. The chain couples TRBV7-2 to TRBJ2-7, with no clear D. V lost 1 base and J lost 0, with 10 bases in between. The germline V gene encodes CDR1 SGHTA and CDR2 FQGNSA. CDR3 length: 15 residues. The CDR3, as DNA: TGTGCCAGCAGCTTAGAATTTGCTAGCTCCTACGAGCAGTACTTC. Translation: CASSLEFASSYEQYF.

The rearrangement uses TRBV20-1 and TRBJ2-7, with D possibly TRBD1 on 6 matching bases. Germline CDR1 is DFQATT and CDR2 is SNEGSKA (reference sequence). CDR3 length: 12 residues. Trimming removed 1 base at V and 12 bases at J, with 16 bases between. The DNA for the CDR3 is TGCAGTGCTAGAGGAAATCATCAACAGGGGTACTTC. This gives the protein CSARGNHQQGYF.

This chain joins TRBV5-1 and TRBJ1-1; weak D call: TRBD1 (5 bases). The ends were cut back, 7 bases at V and 7 bases at J, with 17 bases in the middle. The CDR3 loop spans 13 amino acids. Per the germline V gene, CDR1 is SGHRS and CDR2 is YFSETQ. The CDR3 here is CASRYTGRGEAFF. CDR3 DNA: TGCGCCAGCCGCTATACAGGCCGGGGTGAAGCTTTCTTT.

This clonotype was found many times. The rearrangement joins TRBV29-1 to TRBJ1-1; possibly TRBD1 for D (5 bases). V lost 6 bases, J lost 5 bases, and 19 bases lay in between. The CDR3 spans 14 residues. The germline V gene has CDR1 SQVTM and CDR2 ANQGSEA. CDR3 protein: CSVPKGTGGTEAFF. Here the CDR3 DNA reads TGCAGCGTCCCGAAGGGTACGGGGGGGACTGAAGCTTTCTTT.

CDR3 coding DNA: TGTGCCAGCAGCTCGAGTCTAGCGGGAGGGCGGGCCAATGAGCAGTTCTTC. Encoded protein: CASSSSLAGGRANEQFF. This rearrangement joins TRBV7-8 to TRBJ2-1, with 12 nucleotides matching TRBD2. The germline gives CDR1 SGHVS, CDR2 FQNEAQ. This CDR3 comprises 17 residues. J gave up 6 bases and V 4 bases, and 10 bases lay outside the gene matches.

In regard to this clonotype: At one end, the junction sequence differs from germline, possibly due to a read error. The chain combines TRBV12-3 or TRBV12-4 with TRBJ2-7; D remains ambiguous. The CDR3 is made up of 14 amino acids. The CDR3 reads CASSLGSPSHEQYF. CDR3 DNA sequence: TGTGCCAGCAGTTTGGGTAGCCCCTCCCACGAGCAGTACTTC.

This clonotype was seen a few times. The chain has TRBV20-1 and TRBJ2-6; D call uncertain. Germline CDR1 is DFQATT and CDR2 is SNEGSKA (reference sequence). CDR3 size: 13 residues. Trimming shortened V by 5 bases and J by 0 bases, and 5 bases separated the two germline ends. CDR3 region: CSAPNSGANVLTF. Here the CDR3 DNA reads TGCAGTGCTCCGAACTCTGGGGCCAACGTCCTGACTTTC.

This chain connects TRBV7-2 to TRBJ2-7, with TRBD2 as a possible D gene (6 bases). CDR3 length equals 14 residues. Germline-derived CDR1 and CDR2 are SGHTA and FQGNSA. V was pared by 0 bases and J by 7 bases, with 13 bases between. This CDR3 reads CASSLAGGISEQYF. CDR3 bases: TGTGCCAGCAGCTTAGCCGGGGGTATCTCTGAGCAGTACTTC.

This clonotype has a count of ten or more. The J gene is TRBJ2-1, the V gene TRBV5-1; no definite D call. The germline V gene has CDR1 SGHRS and CDR2 YFSETQ. The CDR3 extends over 13 amino acids. Trimming removed 1 base from V and 5 bases from J, with 7 bases in between. The CDR3 loop is CASSLTKNNEQFF. CDR3 coding DNA: TGCGCCAGCAGCTTGACCAAAAACAATGAGCAGTTCTTC.

The rearrangement links TRBV28 to TRBJ2-7, with 7 bases aligning to TRBD1. The CDR3 has 17 amino acids. CDR1 and CDR2 (germline): MDHEN, SYDVKM. With V trimmed by 10 bases and J by 0 bases, 18 bases remained unmatched. CDR3 region: CAIRGRGTDLISYEQYF. The CDR3 region has the DNA TGTGCCATCAGAGGAAGAGGGACAGACCTAATCTCCTACGAGCAGTACTTC.

Comments on this clonotype: A much larger clone is a single base away; this may be a read error. The V call is TRBV12-3 or TRBV12-4, the J call TRBJ1-5; no clear D. The length of the CDR3 is 12 residues. With 6 bases removed from V and 8 bases from J, the gap between germline ends came to 11 bases. The CDR3 sequence: CASSSARKPQHF. CDR3 bases: TGTGCCAGCAGCTCAGCGCGGAAGCCCCAGCATTTT.

This chain uses TRBV15 with TRBJ2-1; 9 nucleotides agree with TRBD2. This CDR3 comprises 17 residues. Germline CDR1 is LNHNV and CDR2 is YYDKDF (reference sequence). Trimming removed 7 bases from V and 4 bases from J; junction bases left unmatched: 14. The CDR3 DNA sequence: TGTGCCACCATGGGGATAGCGGGAGAAGGCGTTTACAATGAGCAGTTCTTC. This codes for CATMGIAGEGVYNEQFF.

This sequence joins TRBV20-1 and TRBJ2-7, with 11 bases fitting TRBD1. Per the germline V gene, CDR1 is DFQATT and CDR2 is SNEGSKA (reference sequence). The CDR3 totals 13 residues. The CDR3 reads CRASRDRGYEQYF. CDR3 DNA sequence: TGCAGAGCAAGCCGGGACAGGGGGTACGAGCAGTACTTC.

This clonotype has at least ten counts. The chain couples TRBV7-6 to TRBJ2-2; TRBD1 or TRBD2 may be the D gene (5 bases each). Per germline, CDR1 SGHVS and CDR2 FNYEAQ. V was clipped by 11 bases and J by 6 bases, with 16 bases between them. The CDR3 length is 13 residues. Here the CDR3 reads CAAGTTKAGELFF. In nucleotides, the CDR3 is TGTGCCGCCGGGACCACCAAAGCCGGGGAGCTGTTTTTT.

This clonotype was detected a few times. This rearrangement joins TRBV6-5 to TRBJ1-2; 9 bases are a match to TRBD1. V lost 0 bases to trimming and J lost 7 bases; unmatched junction nucleotides: 12. Germline V gene data show CDR1 as MNHEY and CDR2 as SVGAGI. The CDR3 runs to 17 residues. CDR3 DNA sequence: TGTGCCAGCAGTTACTCGACGGCGATAACAGGGGGCCTTGGCTACACCTTC. It yields the protein CASSYSTAITGGLGYTF.

This clonotype appeared once. A read error is possible here, since a much larger clone lies one base away. The chain is built from TRBV27 and TRBJ2-1; D is ambiguous. This CDR3 spans 10 amino acids. CDR1 is MNHEY, CDR2 SMNVEV, per germline (reference sequence). Trimming removed 10 bases at V and 5 bases at J, with 6 bases between. The CDR3 nucleotides read TGTGCCACCGGACACAATGAGCAGTTCTTC. Protein product: CATGHNEQFF.

This clonotype came up a few times. J is TRBJ2-7 and V is TRBV18, with 9 positions matching TRBD1. Germline CDR1 is KGHSH and CDR2 is LQKENI. Unmatched junction bases numbered 9, after V lost 3 bases and J lost 6 bases. The CDR3 totals 15 residues. The CDR3 DNA follows: TGTGCCAGCTCACCCCAGAGGACAGGGGTGGGCGAGCAGTACTTC. Its translation: CASSPQRTGVGEQYF.

The chain recombines TRBV4-1 with TRBJ1-4; no definite D call. CDR1 and CDR2 from the germline V gene are MGHRA and YSYEKL. Trimming shortened V by 4 bases and J by 5 bases, and 8 bases separated the two germline ends. The CDR3 is 13 residues long. CDR3 in amino acids: CASSPHVNEKLFF. The CDR3 DNA sequence: TGCGCCAGCAGCCCGCACGTGAATGAAAAACTGTTTTTT.

This sequence joins TRBV11-2 and TRBJ2-3; D is ambiguous. Germline loops: CDR1 SGHAT, CDR2 FQNNGV. This CDR3 has 15 residues. The V end lost 1 base, the J end lost 0 bases, and 8 bases lay between the germline ends. Here the CDR3 reads CASSLADPSTDTQYF. As DNA, the CDR3 is TGTGCCAGCAGCTTAGCGGACCCTAGCACAGATACGCAGTATTTT.

This clonotype was picked up many times. J is TRBJ2-2 and V is TRBV5-1; 10 nucleotides match TRBD2. The V segment lost 1 base and the J segment 2 bases; nucleotides outside the gene matches: 2. From germline, CDR1 is SGHRS and CDR2 YFSETQ. The CDR3 loop spans 16 amino acids. CDR3 in DNA: TGCGCCAGCAGCTTGAGGACTAGCGGTAACACCGGGGAGCTGTTTTTT. Protein sequence: CASSLRTSGNTGELFF.

The sample holds many counts of this clonotype. The chain employs TRBV5-1 and TRBJ1-5, with a tentative D call TRBD1 (5 bases). This CDR3 comprises 13 residues. Between the trimmed V and J ends, which lost 0 bases and 8 bases, there was a span of 9 bases. Per germline, CDR1 SGHRS and CDR2 YFSETQ. The CDR3 bases are TGCGCCAGCAGCTTGGCCGGGGGTGAGCCCCAGCATTTT. Its translation is CASSLAGGEPQHF.

Turning to this clonotype: A much more abundant neighbour one base away suggests this may be a read error. DNA for the CDR3: TGCGCCAGCAGCTTGGAAGTAGCAGGGCCCTTCTATGGCGACACCTTC. Its translation is CASSLEVAGPFYGDTF. The chain carries TRBV5-1 and TRBJ1-2; tentatively, D is TRBD1 (5 bases). The germline V gene has CDR1 SGHRS and CDR2 YFSETQ. The CDR3 totals 16 residues.

V is TRBV25-1 and J is TRBJ2-3; TRBD2 matches at 7 bases. CDR3 size: 15 residues. Germline trimming cut 4 bases from V and 4 bases from J; bases unmatched to any gene: 8. Germline V gene sequence: CDR1 MGHDK, CDR2 SYGVNS. CDR3 in DNA: TGTGCCAGCAGTGGGTCGACTAGCCCAGCAGATACGCAGTATTTT. This gives the protein CASSGSTSPADTQYF.

The chain joins TRBV5-1 to TRBJ2-2; 9 positions agree with TRBD1. The CDR3 runs 16 residues. The ends lost 2 bases at V and 3 bases at J; junction bases unmatched: 5. CDR1 is SGHRS and CDR2 is YFSETQ in the germline V gene. The CDR3 DNA reads TGCGCCAGCAGCTTAGTGAGGACAGGGGACACCGGGGAGCTGTTTTTT. Protein sequence: CASSLVRTGDTGELFF. The entire variable domain, with the rest obtained from reference TRBV5-1 and TRBJ2-2, is as follows: KAGVTQTPRYLIKTRGQQVTLSCSPISGHRSVSWYQQTPGQGLQFLFEYFSETQRNKGNFPGRFSGRQFSNSRSEMNVSTLELGDSALYLCASSLVRTGDTGELFFGEGSRLTVL.

The chain has TRBV7-6 and TRBJ2-7, with D unresolved. The CDR3 is made up of 14 amino acids. Per germline, CDR1 SGHVS and CDR2 FNYEAQ. Deletions cut 2 bases from V and 3 bases from J, with 11 bases between. The CDR3 bases are TGTGCCAGCAGCTTAATTGCGGAAAGCTACGAGCAGTACTTC. It encodes CASSLIAESYEQYF.

This chain connects TRBV7-2 to TRBJ2-3; 7 positions agree with TRBD1. This CDR3 comprises 12 residues. Trimming at V came to 4 bases and at J to 9 bases, leaving 4 bases not matched to a gene. In germline, CDR1 is SGHTA, CDR2 FQGNSA. The CDR3 loop is CASSWRQGTQYF. DNA for the CDR3: TGTGCCAGCAGCTGGCGACAGGGAACGCAGTATTTT.